The present T cell receptor beta chain was sequenced within a study of cytomegalovirus exposure and HLA in healthy donors. Study outcomes and limitations: It was shown in a later analysis that HLA-associated TCR beta chains were more clonally expanded than other, equally common chains. An analysis that was carried out later associated 15,000 to 20,000 TCR beta sequences with HLA alleles at 0.05 false discovery rate. Association of a missense DCLRE1C variant with TCR beta V- and J-gene trimming was reported in a later analysis.

About this clone: Its antigen is unknown.

A multiplex PCR was run with 60 Vbeta primers and 13 Jbeta primers. The protocol was immunoSEQ multiplex PCR, while the TCRdb copy is restricted to in-frame clones and leaves out a portion. The table includes 98,000 or so clones, 65% to 80% detected once. Trimming shortened V by 1 base and J by 8 bases, and 12 bases separated the two germline ends. The V gene's germline CDR1 is SGHAT and CDR2 FQNNGV. The CDR3 is made up of 15 amino acids. Material for sequencing was PBMCs. The sequence came from a man in his sixties in good health and CMV-seropositive. The V gene is TRBV11-2, the J gene TRBJ1-6; D is undetermined. The CDR3 DNA follows: TGTGCCAGCAGCTTAGCCCCGGCGGGCCATTCACCCCTCCACTTT. Translation: CASSLAPAGHSPLHF.